This T cell receptor beta chain originates from a study of OX40 agonist ivuxolimab in advanced cancers. Study in general: Dose-escalation patients suffered from hepatocellular carcinoma, melanoma, renal cell or head and neck cancer. Study outcomes and limitations: Both CD4+ and CD8+ T cell populations in blood had undergone clonal expansion by week 6 at 0.1 to 3.0 mg/kg. Expanded peripheral T cells had an undetermined antigen specificity.

The CDR3 runs 16 residues. The V end was cut by 1 base, the J end by 1 base, with 14 bases between. CDR1 MNHNS and CDR2 SASEGT come from the germline V gene. About this clone itself: What it recognizes is unknown.

Patients with a history of autoimmune disease or on systemic immunosuppression were excluded. Sequenced by immunoSEQ multiplex PCR; TCRdb stores in-frame clones only, minus some. The sample records about 25,000 clones, roughly three quarters being singletons. This chain connects TRBV6-1 to TRBJ2-7, with D maybe TRBD2 (6 bases). The specimen comprised CD4+ or CD8+ T cells sorted from blood, sampled in a trial of the OX40 agonist ivuxolimab. The receptor comes from an adult with an advanced solid tumor such as melanoma, head and neck, liver or kidney cancer. The CDR3 is CASSEGTAGWSYEQYF. CDR3 in DNA: TGTGCCAGCAGTGAAGGGACGGCGGGGTGGTCCTACGAGCAGTACTTC.